A selection of T cell receptor beta chains follows, all from one sample in a study of cytomegalovirus exposure and HLA in healthy donors. Sequenced by immunoSEQ multiplex PCR; TCRdb stores in-frame clones only, minus some. This sample yields 150,000 to 200,000 clones, of which approximately 80% are seen a single time; approximately 0.47% belongs to the top ten. Material for sequencing was PBMCs. All receptors derive from a woman aged 50 to 60 in good health and CMV-seronegative. Both conserved end residues are part of each CDR3. Each record gives: J gene, V gene, D gene, CDR3 DNA, CDR3 protein. D genes are given only for firm matches.

>TRBJ1-4|TRBV5-1|NA
TGCGCCAGCAGCTTCACCCTAGGTGAAAAACTGTTTTTT
CASSFTLGEKLFF
>TRBJ2-5|TRBV5-4|NA
TGTGCCAGCAGCGCCGGGGAACACCAAGAGACCCAGTACTTC
CASSAGEHQETQYF
>TRBJ2-5|TRBV2|TRBD2
TGTGCCAGCAGGCTAACTAGCGGGGGGGCCGGGGAGACCCAGTACTTC
CASRLTSGGAGETQYF
>TRBJ2-3|TRBV29-1|TRBD2
TGCAGCACGTCGCGGGGGGAGACAGGTAGCACAGATACGCAGTATTTT
CSTSRGETGSTDTQYF
>TRBJ2-7|TRBV7-2|NA
TGTGCCAGCAGCATCCGGGACTCCTACTACGAGCAGTACTTC
CASSIRDSYYEQYF
>TRBJ1-4|TRBV5-1|NA
TGCGCCAGCAGCACCGACCCCTCACAGGGAACTAATGAAAAACTGTTTTTT
CASSTDPSQGTNEKLFF
>TRBJ2-7|TRBV7-9|TRBD2
TGTGCCAGCAGCTTAGACGGGGGGGCGAGCTACGAGCAGTACTTC
CASSLDGGASYEQYF
>TRBJ1-6|TRBV5-4|NA
TGTGCCAGCAGCTTGGTTGTTGACTTAAGCTCCTATAATTCACCCCTCCACTTT
CASSLVVDLSSYNSPLHF
>TRBJ2-3|TRBV25-1|NA
TGTGCCAGCAGTGTAACAGACCGCACAGATACGCAGTATTTT
CASSVTDRTDTQYF
>TRBJ1-5|TRBV6-9|TRBD1
TGTGCCAGCAGTTATTTAGGGACAGCAAAGCCCCAGCATTTT
CASSYLGTAKPQHF